These 32 T cell receptor beta chains were all obtained from the same sample, sequenced in a study of breast tumors, draining lymph nodes, adjacent tissues. Samples came from axillary lymph nodes draining the breast cancer. MiXCR, run by TCRdb on the multiplex PCR reads, gives a single entry per CDR3 protein. The sample holds some 200,000 distinct CDR3 sequences, 30% to 40% seen once. The material sequenced was axillary lymph node tissue. The origin of the receptors is a female donor with breast cancer. Some clones in this sample may be carry-over from other donors' samples.

The chain is built from TRBV5-6 and TRBJ2-3, with D possibly matching TRBD2 (7 bases). From germline, CDR1 is SGHDT and CDR2 YYEEEE. This CDR3 is 15 amino acids long. Trimming removed 5 bases from V and 3 bases from J, with 16 bases in between. The CDR3 bases are TGTGCCAGCAGGGACCTGGGGGGGGCTACAGATACGCAGTATTTT. This codes for CASRDLGGATDTQYF.

The table lists this clonotype with many counts. This sequence joins TRBV2 and TRBJ2-1, with 12 nucleotides matching TRBD2. V lost 4 bases and J lost 5; bases outside the gene matches: 3. Germline values: CDR1 SNHLY, CDR2 FYNNEI. The CDR3 extends over 15 amino acids. CDR3 sequence: CASSGGTSGHNEQFF. Here the CDR3 DNA reads TGTGCCAGCAGTGGTGGGACTAGCGGGCACAATGAGCAGTTCTTC.

This clonotype appeared many times. The rearrangement joins TRBV10-3 to TRBJ1-6; weak D call: TRBD1 (6 bases). V was pared by 10 bases and J by 5 bases, with 18 bases between. The CDR3 spans 15 residues. In germline, CDR1 is ENHRY, CDR2 SYGVKD. The CDR3, as DNA: TGTGCCACCCATCCCTGGGGGCAGAATAATTCACCCCTCCACTTT. The encoded protein is CATHPWGQNNSPLHF.

This clonotype was found many times. The chain has TRBV13 and TRBJ2-5; D remains ambiguous. CDR1 is PRHDT and CDR2 is FYEKMQ in the germline V gene (reference sequence). This CDR3 contains 12 residues. Trimming stripped 3 bases from V and 4 bases from J, with 6 bases between. Here the CDR3 DNA reads TGTGCCAGCAGCTTTGGTCGAGAGACCCAGTACTTC. Amino acid sequence: CASSFGRETQYF.

In this sample, this clonotype turned up a few times. The chain recombines TRBV12-3 or TRBV12-4 with TRBJ2-2; TRBD2 matches 16 bases. The CDR3 sequence is 18 residues long. V gave up 7 bases and J gave up 4 bases; unmatched junction bases: 9. The CDR3 loop reads CASNSGLAGGRGTGELFF. CDR3 DNA: TGTGCCAGCAACTCGGGACTAGCGGGAGGGCGAGGCACCGGGGAGCTGTTTTTT.

Worth noting for this clonotype: The junction shows a germline mismatch at one end, possibly a read error. The chain is built from TRBV20-1 and TRBJ1-2; D remains ambiguous. Germline V lookup: CDR1 DFQATT, CDR2 SNEGSKA (reference sequence). The CDR3 totals 12 residues. In DNA form, the CDR3 reads TGCAGTGCTCGGGCTGCTAATTATGGCTACGCCTTC. Protein product: CSARAANYGYAF.

On this clonotype: The junction does not match germline at one end; this may be a read error. The chain is built from TRBV12-3 or TRBV12-4 and TRBJ2-1, with D unresolved. This CDR3 has 11 residues. The CDR3 nucleotides read TGTGCCAGCAGTTTGAATAATGAGCAGCTCTTC. This sequence encodes CASSLNNEQLF.

The chain employs TRBV20-1 and TRBJ2-7; the D call may be TRBD1 or TRBD2 (5 bases each). This CDR3 comprises 12 residues. Germline V lookup: CDR1 DFQATT, CDR2 SNEGSKA (reference sequence). Trimming shortened V by 6 bases and J by 2 bases, and 11 bases separated the two germline ends. The CDR3 loop is CSATGQPYEQYF. The CDR3 bases are TGCAGTGCCACGGGGCAACCCTACGAGCAGTACTTC.

CDR3 bases: TGCAGCGCTTACAGGAGTTCAGATAAAGCTTTCTTT. It specifies CSAYRSSDKAFF. The genes are TRBV29-1 and TRBJ1-1; weak D call: TRBD1 (5 bases). The CDR3 is made up of 12 amino acids. Germline assignment: CDR1 SQVTM and CDR2 ANQGSEA. Trimming shortened V by 7 bases and J by 9 bases, and 18 bases separated the two germline ends.

Turning to this clonotype: This may be a read error, as it is one base from a much larger clone. CDR3 sequence (DNA): TGTGCCAGCAGCCCGGGGAGGGACAGGGGAGGTATTCAGCACTTC. Translation gives CASSPGRDRGGIQHF. This chain links TRBV7-2 with TRBJ2-4; TRBD1 matches 10 bases. Germline V gene lookup returns CDR1 SGHTA and CDR2 FQGNSA. This CDR3 comprises 15 residues.

At least ten counts were recorded for this clonotype. The chain combines TRBV5-4 with TRBJ1-1; D not certain. The CDR3 spans 13 residues. V lost 2 bases and J lost 11, with 16 bases in between. Germline V gives CDR1 SGHNT, CDR2 YYREEE (reference sequence). The CDR3: CASSFEPYSTAFF. As DNA, the CDR3 is TGTGCCAGCAGCTTTGAGCCCTATTCTACGGCTTTCTTT.

This clonotype is a singleton in its sample. A much larger clone lies one base from this, so it may be a read error. The V gene is TRBV7-3, the J gene TRBJ2-6, with TRBD1 identical over 10 bases. This CDR3 is 19 amino acids long. The germline V gene has CDR1 SGHTA and CDR2 FQGTGA. The CDR3 bases are TGTGCCAGCAGCTTATGGGGGGGGGACAGGGGCTCTGGGCCCAACGTCCTGACTTTC. Its protein is CASSLWGGDRGSGPNVLTF.

The V and J genes are TRBV6-2 or TRBV6-3 and TRBJ2-2; 8 bases align to TRBD2. Germline-derived CDR1 and CDR2 are MNHEY and SVGEGT. This CDR3 contains 15 residues. The ends lost 10 bases at V and 1 base at J; junction bases unmatched: 8. CDR3 in amino acids: CATWRSGRNTGELFF. The CDR3 nucleotides read TGTGCCACCTGGCGGAGCGGGAGGAACACCGGGGAGCTGTTTTTT.

This clonotype was detected many times. V and J are TRBV20-1 and TRBJ2-3; D ambiguous. CDR3 length: 14 amino acids. The V gene lost 1 base and the J gene lost 2 bases, with 10 bases spanning the gap. Per germline, CDR1 DFQATT and CDR2 SNEGSKA (reference sequence). The CDR3 DNA reads as TGCAGTGCTAGAGGATCGCGGTTCACAGATACGCAGTATTTT. It is translated as CSARGSRFTDTQYF.

This clonotype appeared many times. The J gene is TRBJ2-7, the V gene TRBV5-6; D call uncertain. The CDR3 sequence is 14 residues long. Germline V gene lookup returns CDR1 SGHDT and CDR2 YYEEEE. V lost 0 bases, J lost 6 bases, and 13 bases lay in between. CDR3 nucleotide sequence: TGTGCCAGCAGCTTGGGCAGAGTAGGTGGCGAGCAGTACTTC. As protein: CASSLGRVGGEQYF. Supplemented by reference TRBV5-6 and TRBJ2-7, the full variable domain reads DAGVTQSPTHLIKTRGQQVTLRCSPKSGHDTVSWYQQALGQGPQFIFQYYEEEERQRGNFPDRFSGHQFPNYSSELNVNALLLGDSALYLCASSLGRVGGEQYFGPGTRLTVT.

This clonotype showed up many times. V usage is TRBV20-1 and J usage is TRBJ1-4; the D gene is possibly TRBD1 (5 bases). The CDR3 consists of 15 residues. CDR1 and CDR2 (germline): DFQATT, SNEGSKA (reference sequence). With 0 bases removed from V and 3 bases from J, the gap between germline ends came to 11 bases. CDR3 amino acids: CSARDRRQSNEKLFF. The DNA of the CDR3 is TGCAGTGCTAGAGATAGGAGACAGTCTAATGAAAAACTGTTTTTT.

This clonotype was seen ten or more times. The chain combines TRBV19 with TRBJ1-5; D is unresolved. The CDR3 runs 15 residues. V shed 6 bases and J shed 0 bases, with 12 bases lying between them. The germline V gene has CDR1 LNHDA and CDR2 SQIVND (reference sequence). The CDR3, as DNA: TGTGCCAGTAGCCCTACAGATTATAGCAATCAGCCCCAGCATTTT. This gives the protein CASSPTDYSNQPQHF.

This chain uses TRBV2 with TRBJ2-7, with TRBD2 matching over 12 bases. This CDR3 contains 17 residues. Losses at the gene ends were 6 bases for V and 6 bases for J; bases not matched to a gene: 15. CDR1 and CDR2 from the germline V gene are SNHLY and FYNNEI. In DNA, the CDR3 is TGTGCCAGCAGCTCTAGCGGGGGGGCCCTTGGGGGCCGCGAGCAGTACTTC. This codes for CASSSSGGALGGREQYF.

There are many counts of this clonotype. The chain is built from TRBV5-8 and TRBJ1-2; 9 bases fit TRBD1. CDR1 is SGHTS, CDR2 YDEGEE, per germline. The V gene end was trimmed by 7 bases and the J gene end by 1 base; junction bases not matched to a gene: 2. The CDR3 has 13 residues. The CDR3 DNA reads TGTGCCAGCGGGACAGGGCGTAACTATGGCTACACCTTC. Its translation: CASGTGRNYGYTF.

This clonotype has at least ten counts. The gene calls are TRBV5-1 and TRBJ2-1; a weak D match, TRBD2 (5 bases). Germline V gene data show CDR1 as SGHRS and CDR2 as YFSETQ. With 1 base removed from V and 5 bases from J, the gap between germline ends came to 10 bases. This CDR3 is built from 14 residues. The CDR3 coding sequence is TGCGCCAGCAGCTTGATGAGGGCGAACAATGAGCAGTTCTTC. Translated, it gives CASSLMRANNEQFF.

This clonotype was counted ten times or more. The J gene is TRBJ2-1, the V gene TRBV2, with no clear D. V was clipped by 4 bases and J by 0 bases, with 10 bases between them. There are 15 residues in the CDR3. Germline CDR1 is SNHLY and CDR2 is FYNNEI. The DNA of the CDR3 is TGTGCCAGCAGTGGGAGCCTCCACTCCTACAATGAGCAGTTCTTC. It is translated as CASSGSLHSYNEQFF.

This clonotype was found many times. V is TRBV2 and J is TRBJ1-3; D ambiguous. Trimming stripped 1 base from V and 0 bases from J, with 7 bases between. This CDR3 is 15 amino acids long. Looked up from germline, CDR1 is SNHLY and CDR2 is FYNNEI. The CDR3 loop reads CASSEGLFSGNTIYF. CDR3 coding DNA: TGTGCCAGCAGTGAAGGCCTTTTCTCTGGAAACACCATATATTTT.

This chain links TRBV6-2 or TRBV6-3 with TRBJ2-5; 9 bases are shared with TRBD1. The junction had 8 bases not matched to a gene; V was cut back by 1 base and J by 2 bases. The length of the CDR3 is 17 residues. Germline V CDR1 and CDR2: MNHEY, SVGEGT. CDR3 DNA sequence: TGTGCCAGCAGTTACTACTTGGGACAGGGTGATCAAGAGACCCAGTACTTC. Amino acid sequence: CASSYYLGQGDQETQYF.

The table lists this clonotype with many counts. The chain recombines TRBV29-1 with TRBJ2-2, with a possible D match to TRBD1 (6 bases). This CDR3 has 16 residues. With 6 bases removed from V and 0 bases from J, the gap between germline ends came to 17 bases. Germline V CDR1 and CDR2: SQVTM, ANQGSEA. The CDR3 region has the DNA TGCAGCGTCCGAGGGGGTAGCAATCCGAACACCGGGGAGCTGTTTTTT. Its protein is CSVRGGSNPNTGELFF.

The chain is built from TRBV20-1 and TRBJ1-1; TRBD1 agrees at 9 bases. The junction had 6 bases not matched to a gene; V was cut back by 5 bases and J by 5 bases. The CDR3 covers 13 residues. Germline V gene sequence: CDR1 DFQATT, CDR2 SNEGSKA (reference sequence). The CDR3 sequence: CSASGQGGTEAFF. DNA for the CDR3: TGCAGTGCTTCGGGACAGGGAGGTACTGAAGCTTTCTTT.

In the case of this clonotype: This may be a read error, as it is one base from a much larger clone. The V call is TRBV5-6, the J call TRBJ2-1; either TRBD1 or TRBD2 may supply D (5 bases each). The ends were cut back, 9 bases at V and 7 bases at J, with 17 bases in the middle. The CDR3 spans 13 residues. Germline lookup yields CDR1 SGHDT and CDR2 YYEEEE. CDR3 coding DNA: TGTGCCAACACCCGACCCGGGGCGAATGAGCAGTTCTTC. Its protein product is CANTRPGANEQFF.

The chain carries TRBV11-3 and TRBJ2-1; 10 positions match TRBD2. This CDR3 is 17 amino acids long. CDR1 and CDR2 from the germline V gene are SGHNT and YENEEA. The ends lost 0 bases at V and 10 bases at J; junction bases unmatched: 12. Written as DNA, the CDR3 is TGTGCCAGCAGCTTAGAGGGCCCTAGCGGGGGCTTTAGGGAGCAGTTCTTC. Translated, it gives CASSLEGPSGGFREQFF.

This chain joins TRBV9 and TRBJ2-7; perhaps TRBD2 as D (5 bases). Looked up from germline, CDR1 is SGDLS and CDR2 is YYNGEE. This CDR3 is built from 15 residues. Trimming took off 4 bases at V and 0 bases at J, with 14 bases between the two ends. This chain's CDR3 is CASSPYGVTSYEQYF. CDR3 DNA: TGTGCCAGCAGCCCTTACGGGGTTACCTCCTACGAGCAGTACTTC.

The chain employs TRBV24-1 and TRBJ2-7; weak D call: TRBD1 (6 bases). V lost 4 bases to trimming and J lost 2 bases, with 14 bases between them. CDR1 KGHDR and CDR2 SFDVKD come from the germline V gene. The CDR3 length is 15 residues. Written as DNA, the CDR3 is TGTGCCACCAGTGAGGGCGGACAGAAAGCCTACGAGCAGTACTTC. Protein: CATSEGGQKAYEQYF.

This clonotype was picked up many times. This sequence joins TRBV11-2 and TRBJ1-2; D not certain. V was shortened by 4 bases and J by 7 bases, with 13 bases between the two germline ends. Germline V gene lookup returns CDR1 SGHAT and CDR2 FQNNGV. This CDR3 is built from 13 residues. The CDR3 protein is CASSSARLFGYTF. The DNA of the CDR3 is TGTGCCAGCAGCTCCGCGCGGCTCTTTGGCTACACCTTC. Supplemented by reference TRBV11-2 and TRBJ1-2, the full variable domain reads EAGVAQSPRYKIIEKRQSVAFWCNPISGHATLYWYQQILGQGPKLLIQFQNNGVVDDSQLPKDRFSAERLKGVDSTLKIQPAKLEDSAVYLCASSSARLFGYTFGSGTRLTVV.

This clonotype has ten or more counts. The chain joins TRBV19 to TRBJ1-6; 7 bases align to TRBD1. Germline CDR1 LNHDA, CDR2 SQIVND (reference sequence). V dropped 5 bases and J dropped 7; count of bases not matched to a gene: 5. The CDR3 runs to 14 residues. As DNA, the CDR3 is TGTGCCAGTAGTGACAGGGCAAAAAATTCACCCCTCCACTTT. The encoded protein is CASSDRAKNSPLHF.

The chain's CDR3 is CASSAPAGTINEKLFF. CDR3 nucleotide sequence: TGTGCCAGCAGTGCTCCGGCCGGGACCATAAATGAAAAACTGTTTTTT. The chain couples TRBV9 to TRBJ1-4; a possible D gene is TRBD1 (5 bases). The CDR3 consists of 16 residues. V lost 5 bases and J 5 bases, leaving 19 bases between the germline ends. Germline CDR1 SGDLS, CDR2 YYNGEE.